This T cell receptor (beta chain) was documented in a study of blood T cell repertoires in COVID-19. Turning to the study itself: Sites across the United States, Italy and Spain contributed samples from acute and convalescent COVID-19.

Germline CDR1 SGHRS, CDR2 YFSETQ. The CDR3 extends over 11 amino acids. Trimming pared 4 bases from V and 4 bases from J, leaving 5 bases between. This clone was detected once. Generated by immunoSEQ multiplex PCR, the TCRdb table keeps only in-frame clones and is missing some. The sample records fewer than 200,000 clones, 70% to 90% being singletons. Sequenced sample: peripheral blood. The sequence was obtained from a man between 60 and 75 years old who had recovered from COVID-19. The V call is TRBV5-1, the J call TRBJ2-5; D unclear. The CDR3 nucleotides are TGCGCCAGCAGCCCCGGAGAGACCCAGTACTTC. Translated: CASSPGETQYF.